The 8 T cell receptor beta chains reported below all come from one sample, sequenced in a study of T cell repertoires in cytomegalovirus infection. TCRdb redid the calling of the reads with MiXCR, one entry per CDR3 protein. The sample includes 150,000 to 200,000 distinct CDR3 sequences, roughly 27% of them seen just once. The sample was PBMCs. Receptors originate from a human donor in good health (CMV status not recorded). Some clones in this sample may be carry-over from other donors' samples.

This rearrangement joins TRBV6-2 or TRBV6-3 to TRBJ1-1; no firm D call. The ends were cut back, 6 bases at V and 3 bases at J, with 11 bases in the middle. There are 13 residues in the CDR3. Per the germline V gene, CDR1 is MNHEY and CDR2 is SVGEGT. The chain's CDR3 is CASSLRSYTEAFF. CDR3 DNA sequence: TGTGCCAGCAGCCTCAGGTCGTACACTGAAGCTTTCTTT.

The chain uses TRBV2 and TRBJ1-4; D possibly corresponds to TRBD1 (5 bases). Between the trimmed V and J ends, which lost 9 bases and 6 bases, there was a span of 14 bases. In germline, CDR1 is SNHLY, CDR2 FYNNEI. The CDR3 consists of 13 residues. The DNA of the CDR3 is TGTGCCAGTCTTTCAGGGTCGGATGAAAAACTGTTTTTT. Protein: CASLSGSDEKLFF.

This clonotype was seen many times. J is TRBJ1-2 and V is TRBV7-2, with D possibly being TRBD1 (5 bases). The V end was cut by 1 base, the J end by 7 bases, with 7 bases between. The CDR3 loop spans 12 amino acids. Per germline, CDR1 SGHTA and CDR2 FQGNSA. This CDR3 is CASSLVTGGYTF. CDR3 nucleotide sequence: TGTGCCAGCAGCTTAGTAACAGGTGGCTACACCTTC.

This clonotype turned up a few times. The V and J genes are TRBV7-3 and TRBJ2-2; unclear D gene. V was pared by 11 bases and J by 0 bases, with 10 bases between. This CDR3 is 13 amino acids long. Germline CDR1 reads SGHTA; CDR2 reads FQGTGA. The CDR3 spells CASKTPNTGELFF. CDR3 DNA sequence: TGTGCCTCAAAGACCCCGAACACCGGGGAGCTGTTTTTT.

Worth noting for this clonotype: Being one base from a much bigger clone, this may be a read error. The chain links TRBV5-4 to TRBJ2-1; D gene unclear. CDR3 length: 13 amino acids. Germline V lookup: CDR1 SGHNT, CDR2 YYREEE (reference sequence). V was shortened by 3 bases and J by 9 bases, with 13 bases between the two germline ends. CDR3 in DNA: TGTGCCAGCAGCTCCGGGCCTGTCTTTGAGCAGTTCTTC. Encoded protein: CASSSGPVFEQFF.

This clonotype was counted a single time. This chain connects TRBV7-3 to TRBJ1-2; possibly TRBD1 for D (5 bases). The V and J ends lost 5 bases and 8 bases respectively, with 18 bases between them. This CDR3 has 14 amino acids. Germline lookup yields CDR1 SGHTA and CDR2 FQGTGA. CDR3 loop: CASSTQGEGPGYTF. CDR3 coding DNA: TGTGCCAGCAGCACCCAAGGGGAGGGGCCCGGCTACACCTTC.

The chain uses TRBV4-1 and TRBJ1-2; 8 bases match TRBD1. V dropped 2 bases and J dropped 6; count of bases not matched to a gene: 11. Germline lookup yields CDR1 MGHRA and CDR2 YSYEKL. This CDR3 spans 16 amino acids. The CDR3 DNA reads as TGCGCCAGCAGCCAACTTGGACAGGGAAGATCGGATGGCTACACCTTC. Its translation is CASSQLGQGRSDGYTF.

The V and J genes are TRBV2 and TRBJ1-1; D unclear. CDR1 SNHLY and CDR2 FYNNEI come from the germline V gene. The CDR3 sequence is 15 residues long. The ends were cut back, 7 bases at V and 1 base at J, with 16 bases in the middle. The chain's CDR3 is CASTRSLIGNTEAFF. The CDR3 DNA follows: TGTGCCAGCACTCGCTCTTTGATTGGGAACACTGAAGCTTTCTTT. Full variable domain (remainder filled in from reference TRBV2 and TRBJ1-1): EPEVTQTPSHQVTQMGQEVILRCVPISNHLYFYWYRQILGQKVEFLVSFYNNEISEKSEIFDDQFSVERPDGSNFTLKIRSTKLEDSAMYFCASTRSLIGNTEAFFGQGTRLTVV.